Following are 17 T cell receptor beta chains from one sample sequenced in a study of metastatic and nonmetastatic thyroid tumors. Among the patients, none had received any treatment before thyroid surgery. TCRdb re-called the PCR reads via MiXCR. The sample has about 39,000 clones; about 20% are singletons. The sequencing input was tumor tissue. The origin of the receptors is a female donor with papillary thyroid cancer or a benign thyroid nodule (not recorded which). Some clones in this sample may be carry-over from other donors' samples.

Ten or more counts support this clone. V gene TRBV5-1 combines with J gene TRBJ2-7; 10 bases are shared with TRBD1. J gave up 4 bases and V 0 bases, and 7 bases lay outside the gene matches. From germline, CDR1 is SGHRS and CDR2 YFSETQ. The CDR3 length is 16 residues. The CDR3 coding sequence is TGCGCCAGCAGCTTGGCGTCCCCGGGACAGGGGTACGAGCAGTACTTC. Protein product: CASSLASPGQGYEQYF.

The chain joins TRBV9 to TRBJ2-3; TRBD2 matches at 9 bases. Germline trimming cut 4 bases from V and 4 bases from J; bases unmatched to any gene: 13. The CDR3 has 17 amino acids. Germline-derived CDR1 and CDR2 are SGDLS and YYNGEE. The CDR3 here is CASSSLDLAGVADTQYF. The CDR3 coding sequence is TGTGCCAGCAGCTCCCTGGATTTAGCGGGGGTGGCAGATACGCAGTATTTT.

The chain combines TRBV20-1 with TRBJ2-1, with D possibly matching TRBD2 (6 bases). The germline CDR1 and CDR2 sequences are DFQATT and SNEGSKA (reference sequence). V lost 0 bases, J lost 5 bases, and 17 bases lay in between. The CDR3 spans 16 residues. For the CDR3, the DNA is TGCAGTGCTAGAGATTGGGAGGATCCGGGCAACAATGAGCAGTTCTTC. Residues: CSARDWEDPGNNEQFF.

This clone is medium-sized. This chain links TRBV12-3 or TRBV12-4 with TRBJ2-7; D remains ambiguous. The V end was cut by 5 bases, the J end by 2 bases, with 19 bases between. CDR3 length: 16 amino acids. This CDR3 is CASSASGFKTAYEQYF. CDR3 coding DNA: TGTGCCAGCAGTGCGTCGGGTTTCAAGACGGCCTACGAGCAGTACTTC.

This clone has just one count. V and J are TRBV6-1 and TRBJ2-1, with TRBD1 matching 10 bases. Germline V lookup: CDR1 MNHNS, CDR2 SASEGT. The V segment lost 10 bases and the J segment 10 bases; nucleotides outside the gene matches: 10. This CDR3 has 13 amino acids. The CDR3 DNA sequence: TGTGCCACCGTGACAGGGGGCAGGGTCGAGCAGTTCTTC. Protein: CATVTGGRVEQFF.

In this sample, this clone turned up many times. This sequence joins TRBV5-1 and TRBJ2-5, with 7 bases identical to TRBD1. The CDR3 sequence is 17 residues long. Germline loops: CDR1 SGHRS, CDR2 YFSETQ. V gave up 0 bases and J gave up 1 base; unmatched junction bases: 9. CDR3 sequence reads: CASSLGRRDRVQETQYF. The CDR3, as DNA: TGCGCCAGCAGCTTGGGGCGACGAGACAGGGTCCAAGAGACCCAGTACTTC. The whole variable domain, filled in from reference TRBV5-1 and TRBJ2-5, reads KAGVTQTPRYLIKTRGQQVTLSCSPISGHRSVSWYQQTPGQGLQFLFEYFSETQRNKGNFPGRFSGRQFSNSRSEMNVSTLELGDSALYLCASSLGRRDRVQETQYFGPGTRLLVL.

This clone was recorded many times. The CDR3 is CASRDRVISSQPQHF. CDR3 DNA: TGCGCCAGCCGGGACAGGGTGATCTCTAGTCAGCCCCAGCATTTT. This rearrangement joins TRBV4-3 to TRBJ1-5; 9 bases are shared with TRBD1. Germline values: CDR1 LGHNA, CDR2 YSLEER. The CDR3 contains 15 residues. Losses at the gene ends were 8 bases for V and 6 bases for J; bases not matched to a gene: 11.

Ten or more counts support this clone. This chain joins TRBV6-6 and TRBJ2-5; D is tentatively TRBD1 or TRBD2 (7 bases each). V was cut by 0 bases and J by 6 bases, with 17 bases left in between. Germline V gene data show CDR1 as MNHNY and CDR2 as SVGAGI (reference sequence). The CDR3 length is 16 residues. The CDR3 sequence is CASSYSMSGGAKTQYF. The CDR3 DNA reads TGTGCCAGCAGTTACTCGATGTCAGGGGGGGCTAAGACCCAGTACTTC.

This clone was seen only once. The chain uses TRBV5-5 and TRBJ1-4, with unresolved D. Germline V lookup: CDR1 SGHKS, CDR2 YYEKEE (reference sequence). The V gene lost 0 bases and the J gene lost 0 bases, with 6 bases spanning the gap. This CDR3 is 15 amino acids long. The chain's CDR3 is CASSLVETTNEKLFF. DNA for the CDR3: TGTGCCAGCAGCTTGGTAGAGACAACTAATGAAAAACTGTTTTTT.

This clone was counted ten times or more. This sequence joins TRBV27 and TRBJ1-2; tentatively, D is TRBD1 (6 bases). This CDR3 comprises 15 residues. Germline CDR1 MNHEY, CDR2 SMNVEV (reference sequence). Trimming removed 3 bases at V and 4 bases at J, with 15 bases between. CDR3 amino acids: CASSLGAPRSYGYTF. In DNA, the CDR3 is TGTGCCAGCAGTTTGGGGGCCCCGAGGAGCTATGGCTACACCTTC.

The gene calls are TRBV9 and TRBJ1-1; no clear D. Trimming removed 0 bases from V and 6 bases from J, with 18 bases in between. The CDR3 totals 16 residues. Looked up from germline, CDR1 is SGDLS and CDR2 is YYNGEE. Here the CDR3 reads CASSVEAGVEGAEAFF. As DNA, the CDR3 is TGTGCCAGCAGCGTAGAGGCCGGGGTGGAAGGCGCTGAAGCTTTCTTT.

The genes are TRBV9 and TRBJ2-2, with unresolved D. Germline V lookup: CDR1 SGDLS, CDR2 YYNGEE. V shed 0 bases and J shed 7 bases, with 7 bases lying between them. This CDR3 has 13 amino acids. The CDR3 DNA reads TGTGCCAGCAGCGTAGACTTTGGCGGGGAGCTGTTTTTT. Protein product: CASSVDFGGELFF.

The chain uses TRBV9 and TRBJ1-1, with D hard to call. Looked up from germline, CDR1 is SGDLS and CDR2 is YYNGEE. This CDR3 comprises 14 residues. V gave up 0 bases and J gave up 4 bases, with 10 bases separating them. CDR3 residues: CASSVVDDVTEAFF. The CDR3 DNA reads as TGTGCCAGCAGCGTAGTCGACGACGTCACTGAAGCTTTCTTT.

This clone was observed many times. This chain uses TRBV11-2 with TRBJ2-7, with D perhaps TRBD2 (6 bases). Per the germline V gene, CDR1 is SGHAT and CDR2 is FQNNGV. This CDR3 spans 13 amino acids. Deletions cut 5 bases from V and 6 bases from J, with 14 bases between. The CDR3 spells CASSNALGGEQYF. Written as DNA, the CDR3 is TGTGCCAGCAGCAACGCTCTCGGGGGCGAGCAGTACTTC.

This clone was seen a handful of times. The chain joins TRBV6-4 to TRBJ2-1; TRBD2 is a possible D gene (6 bases). Trimming removed 3 bases from V and 4 bases from J, with 13 bases in between. The CDR3 spans 15 residues. The V gene's germline CDR1 is MRHNA and CDR2 SNTAGT. This CDR3 is CASSEEAGGYNEQFF. The CDR3 DNA sequence: TGTGCCAGCAGTGAAGAAGCCGGGGGTTACAATGAGCAGTTCTTC.

The gene calls are TRBV4-2 and TRBJ2-4; 8 bases are a match to TRBD2. With 3 bases clipped from V and 9 bases from J, the junction kept 19 bases outside the gene matches. The CDR3 extends over 18 amino acids. Per germline, CDR1 LGHNA and CDR2 YNFKEQ. The CDR3 nucleotides read TGTGCCAGCAGCCAGGAGGGAGGCGGGAGGAGGGCACGCGTCATTCAGTACTTC. Its translation is CASSQEGGGRRARVIQYF.

Within the sample, this clone is medium-sized. The genes are TRBV6-6 and TRBJ1-2, with D perhaps TRBD1 (6 bases). CDR1 MNHNY and CDR2 SVGAGI come from the germline V gene (reference sequence). Trimming cost V 3 bases and J 4 bases, with 21 bases left between them. CDR3 length equals 17 residues. The CDR3 here is CASSYFKGGAQLYGYTF. The CDR3 bases are TGTGCCAGCAGTTATTTCAAAGGGGGGGCCCAGCTCTATGGCTACACCTTC.